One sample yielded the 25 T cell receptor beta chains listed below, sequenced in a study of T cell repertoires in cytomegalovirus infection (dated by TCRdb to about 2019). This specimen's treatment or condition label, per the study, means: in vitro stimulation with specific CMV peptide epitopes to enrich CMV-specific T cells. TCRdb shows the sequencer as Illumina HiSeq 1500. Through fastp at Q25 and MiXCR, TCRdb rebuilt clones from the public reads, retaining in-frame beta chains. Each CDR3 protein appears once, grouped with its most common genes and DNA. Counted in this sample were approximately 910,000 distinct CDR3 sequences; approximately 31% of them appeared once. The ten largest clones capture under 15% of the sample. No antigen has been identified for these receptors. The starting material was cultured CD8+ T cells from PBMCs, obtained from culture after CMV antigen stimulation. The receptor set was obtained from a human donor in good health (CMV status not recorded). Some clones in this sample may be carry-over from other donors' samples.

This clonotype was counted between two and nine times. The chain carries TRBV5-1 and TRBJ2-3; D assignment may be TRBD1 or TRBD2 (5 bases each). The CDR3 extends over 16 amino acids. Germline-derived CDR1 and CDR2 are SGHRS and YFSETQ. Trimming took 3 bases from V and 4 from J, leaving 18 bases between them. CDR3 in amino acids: CASSSGTRWGSDTQYF. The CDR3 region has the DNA TGCGCCAGCAGCTCCGGGACCCGATGGGGTTCAGATACGCAGTATTTT.

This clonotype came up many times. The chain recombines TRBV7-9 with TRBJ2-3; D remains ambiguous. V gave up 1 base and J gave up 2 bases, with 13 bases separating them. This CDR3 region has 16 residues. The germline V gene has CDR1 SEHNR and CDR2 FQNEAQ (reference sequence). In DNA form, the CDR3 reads TGTGCCAGCAGCTTAGTCACCCGAATGCACACAGATACGCAGTATTTT. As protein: CASSLVTRMHTDTQYF. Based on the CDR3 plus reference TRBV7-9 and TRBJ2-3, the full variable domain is DTGVSQNPRHKITKRGQNVTFRCDPISEHNRLYWYRQTLGQGPEFLTYFQNEAQLEKSRLLSDRFSAERPKGSFSTLEIQRTEQGDSAMYLCASSLVTRMHTDTQYFGPGTRLTVL.

CDR3 protein: CSARSGGTGNEKLFF. CDR3 DNA sequence: TGCAGTGCCCGTTCGGGGGGCACGGGTAATGAAAAACTGTTTTTT. The chain combines TRBV20-1 with TRBJ1-4; weak D call: TRBD1 (6 bases). Germline V lookup: CDR1 DFQATT, CDR2 SNEGSKA (reference sequence). With 6 bases removed from V and 4 bases from J, the gap between germline ends came to 18 bases. The CDR3 spans 15 residues.

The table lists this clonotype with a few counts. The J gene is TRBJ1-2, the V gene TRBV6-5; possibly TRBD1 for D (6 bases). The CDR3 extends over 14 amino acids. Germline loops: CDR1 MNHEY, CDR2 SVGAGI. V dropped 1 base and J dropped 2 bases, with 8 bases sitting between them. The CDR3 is CASSYWQGNYGYTF. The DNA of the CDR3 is TGTGCCAGCAGTTACTGGCAGGGGAACTATGGCTACACCTTC.

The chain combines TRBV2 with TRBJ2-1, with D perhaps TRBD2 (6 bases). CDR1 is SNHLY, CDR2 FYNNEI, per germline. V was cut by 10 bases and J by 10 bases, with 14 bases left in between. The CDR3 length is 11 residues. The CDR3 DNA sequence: TGTGCCACCTCCGGGGGTGGAGAGCAGTTCTTC. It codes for CATSGGGEQFF.

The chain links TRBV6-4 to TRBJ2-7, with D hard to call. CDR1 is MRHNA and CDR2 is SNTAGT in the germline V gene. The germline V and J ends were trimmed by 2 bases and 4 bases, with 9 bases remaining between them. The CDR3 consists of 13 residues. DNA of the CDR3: TGTGCCAGCAGTGACAAACCTGTTTACGAGCAGTACGTC. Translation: CASSDKPVYEQYV.

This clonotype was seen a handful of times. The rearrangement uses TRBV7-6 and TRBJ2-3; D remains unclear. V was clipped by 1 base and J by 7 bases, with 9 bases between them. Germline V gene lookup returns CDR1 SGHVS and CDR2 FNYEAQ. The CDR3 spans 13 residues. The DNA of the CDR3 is TGTGCCAGCAGCTTAGGCCATAGTAATACGCAGTATTTT. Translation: CASSLGHSNTQYF. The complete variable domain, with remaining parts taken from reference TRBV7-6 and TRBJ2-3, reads GAGVSQSPRYKVTKRGQDVALRCDPISGHVSLYWYRQALGQGPEFLTYFNYEAQQDKSGLPNDRFSAERPEGSISTLTIQRTEQRDSAMYRCASSLGHSNTQYFGPGTRLTVL.

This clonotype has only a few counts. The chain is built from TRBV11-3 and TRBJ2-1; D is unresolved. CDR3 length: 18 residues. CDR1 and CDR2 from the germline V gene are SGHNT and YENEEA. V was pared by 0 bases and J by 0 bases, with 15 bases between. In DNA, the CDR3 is TGTGCCAGCAGCTTAGATTGGCAGCGCCTAAGCTCCTACAATGAGCAGTTCTTC. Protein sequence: CASSLDWQRLSSYNEQFF.

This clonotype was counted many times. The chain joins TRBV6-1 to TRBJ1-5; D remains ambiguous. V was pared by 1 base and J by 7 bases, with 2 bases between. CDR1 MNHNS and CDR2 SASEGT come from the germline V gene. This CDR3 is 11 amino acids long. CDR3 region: CASSEVQPQHF. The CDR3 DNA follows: TGTGCCAGCAGTGAAGTCCAGCCCCAGCATTTT.

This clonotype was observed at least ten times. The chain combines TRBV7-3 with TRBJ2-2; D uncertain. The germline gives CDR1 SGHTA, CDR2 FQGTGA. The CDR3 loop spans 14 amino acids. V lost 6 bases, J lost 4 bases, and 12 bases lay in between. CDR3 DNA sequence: TGTGCCAGCAGAAGGGCGATGGGCACCGGGGAGCTGTTTTTT. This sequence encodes CASRRAMGTGELFF.

The CDR3 DNA reads TGTGCCAGCAGTTACTCAGGGGCAGGGCGTTATGACATTCAGTACTTC. Translated: CASSYSGAGRYDIQYF. The chain carries TRBV6-5 and TRBJ2-4; possible D gene TRBD1, 5 bases. Germline CDR1 MNHEY, CDR2 SVGAGI. The length of the CDR3 is 16 residues. V was cut by 0 bases and J by 8 bases, with 17 bases left in between.

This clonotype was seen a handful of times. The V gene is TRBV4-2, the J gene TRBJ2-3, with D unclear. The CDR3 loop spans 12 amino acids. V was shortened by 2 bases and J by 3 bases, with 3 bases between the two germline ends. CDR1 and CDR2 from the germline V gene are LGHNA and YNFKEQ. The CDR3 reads CASSQRTDTQYF. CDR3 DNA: TGTGCCAGCAGCCAACGGACAGATACGCAGTATTTT.

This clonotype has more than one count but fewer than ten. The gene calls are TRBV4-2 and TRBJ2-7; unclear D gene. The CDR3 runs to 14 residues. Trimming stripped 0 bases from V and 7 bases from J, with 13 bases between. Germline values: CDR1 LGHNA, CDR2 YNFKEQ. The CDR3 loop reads CASSQDIYSVEQYV. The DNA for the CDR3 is TGTGCCAGCAGCCAAGATATCTACTCGGTTGAGCAGTACGTC.

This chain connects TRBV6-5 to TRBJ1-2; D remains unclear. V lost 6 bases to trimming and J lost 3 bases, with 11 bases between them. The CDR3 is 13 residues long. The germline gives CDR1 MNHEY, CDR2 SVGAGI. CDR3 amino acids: CASRAGIHYGYTF. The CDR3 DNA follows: TGTGCCAGCAGAGCCGGGATCCACTATGGCTACACCTTC.

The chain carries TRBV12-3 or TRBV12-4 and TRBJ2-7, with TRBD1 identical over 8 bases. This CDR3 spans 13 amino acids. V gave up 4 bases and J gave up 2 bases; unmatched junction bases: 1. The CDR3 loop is CASSSQGAYEQYV. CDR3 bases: TGTGCCAGCAGTTCACAGGGGGCCTACGAGCAGTACGTC.

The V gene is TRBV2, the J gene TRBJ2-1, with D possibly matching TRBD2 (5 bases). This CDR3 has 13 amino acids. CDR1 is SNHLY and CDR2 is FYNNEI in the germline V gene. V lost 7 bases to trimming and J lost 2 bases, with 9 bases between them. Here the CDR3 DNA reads TGTGCCAGCAACCGACTACCCTACAATGAGCAGTTCTTC. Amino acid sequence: CASNRLPYNEQFF.

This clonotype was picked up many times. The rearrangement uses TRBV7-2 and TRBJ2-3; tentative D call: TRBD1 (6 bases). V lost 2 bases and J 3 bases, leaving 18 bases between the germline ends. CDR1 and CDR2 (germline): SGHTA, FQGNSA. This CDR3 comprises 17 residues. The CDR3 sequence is CASSLNSGGLETDTQYF. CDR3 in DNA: TGTGCCAGCAGCTTAAATAGTGGGGGCCTCGAGACAGATACGCAGTATTTT.

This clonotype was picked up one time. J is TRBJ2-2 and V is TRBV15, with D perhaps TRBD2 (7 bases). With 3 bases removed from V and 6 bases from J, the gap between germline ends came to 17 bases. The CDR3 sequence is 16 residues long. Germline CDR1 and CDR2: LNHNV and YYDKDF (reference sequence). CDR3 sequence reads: CATSRALAGASGELFF. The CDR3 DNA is TGTGCCACCAGCAGGGCGCTCGCGGGGGCCTCCGGGGAGCTGTTTTTT.

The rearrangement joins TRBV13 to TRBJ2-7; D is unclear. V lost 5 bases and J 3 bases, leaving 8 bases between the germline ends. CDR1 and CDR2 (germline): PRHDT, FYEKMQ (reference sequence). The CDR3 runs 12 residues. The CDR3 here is CASSTTFYEQYF. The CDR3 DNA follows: TGTGCCAGCAGCACCACTTTCTACGAGCAGTACTTC.

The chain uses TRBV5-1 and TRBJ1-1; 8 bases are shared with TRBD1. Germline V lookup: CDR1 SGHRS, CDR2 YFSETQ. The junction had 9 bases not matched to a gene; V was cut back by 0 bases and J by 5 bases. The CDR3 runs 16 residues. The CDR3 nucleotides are TGCGCCAGCAGCTTGGAAGGGACAGGTATTACGACTGAAGCTTTCTTT. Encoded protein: CASSLEGTGITTEAFF. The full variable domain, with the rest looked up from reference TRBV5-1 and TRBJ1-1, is KAGVTQTPRYLIKTRGQQVTLSCSPISGHRSVSWYQQTPGQGLQFLFEYFSETQRNKGNFPGRFSGRQFSNSRSEMNVSTLELGDSALYLCASSLEGTGITTEAFFGQGTRLTVV.

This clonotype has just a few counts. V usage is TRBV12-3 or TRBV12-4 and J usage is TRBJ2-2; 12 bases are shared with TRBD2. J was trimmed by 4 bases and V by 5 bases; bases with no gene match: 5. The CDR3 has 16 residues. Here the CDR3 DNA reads TGTGCCAGCAGTCGACTAGCGGGGGCCCCCACCGGGGAGCTGTTTTTT. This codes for CASSRLAGAPTGELFF.

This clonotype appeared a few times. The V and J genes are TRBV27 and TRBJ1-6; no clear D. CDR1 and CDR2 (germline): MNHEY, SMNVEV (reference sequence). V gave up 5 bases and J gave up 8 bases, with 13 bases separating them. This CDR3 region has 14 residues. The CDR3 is CASSPTDIDSPLHF. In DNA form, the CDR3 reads TGTGCCAGCAGTCCCACGGATATTGATTCACCCCTCCACTTT.

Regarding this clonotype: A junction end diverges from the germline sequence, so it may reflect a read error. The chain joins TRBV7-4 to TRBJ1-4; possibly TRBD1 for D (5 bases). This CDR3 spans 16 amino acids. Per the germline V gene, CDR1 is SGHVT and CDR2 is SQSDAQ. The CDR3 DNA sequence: TGTGCCAGCAGATTAGAAGGGGATGCGCTGGGTAAAAAACTTTTTTTT. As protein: CASRLEGDALGKKLFF.

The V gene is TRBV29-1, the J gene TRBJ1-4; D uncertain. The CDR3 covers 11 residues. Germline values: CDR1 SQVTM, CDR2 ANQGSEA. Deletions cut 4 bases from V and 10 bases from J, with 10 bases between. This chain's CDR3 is CSVVASGKLFF. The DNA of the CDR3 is TGCAGCGTTGTTGCGTCGGGAAAACTGTTTTTT.

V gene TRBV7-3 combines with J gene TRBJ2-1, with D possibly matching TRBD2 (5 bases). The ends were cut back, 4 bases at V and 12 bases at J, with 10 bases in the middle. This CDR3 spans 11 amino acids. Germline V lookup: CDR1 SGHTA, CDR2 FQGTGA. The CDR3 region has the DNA TGTGCCAGCAGCTCAGGTGCGGGGCAGTTCTTC. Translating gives CASSSGAGQFF.